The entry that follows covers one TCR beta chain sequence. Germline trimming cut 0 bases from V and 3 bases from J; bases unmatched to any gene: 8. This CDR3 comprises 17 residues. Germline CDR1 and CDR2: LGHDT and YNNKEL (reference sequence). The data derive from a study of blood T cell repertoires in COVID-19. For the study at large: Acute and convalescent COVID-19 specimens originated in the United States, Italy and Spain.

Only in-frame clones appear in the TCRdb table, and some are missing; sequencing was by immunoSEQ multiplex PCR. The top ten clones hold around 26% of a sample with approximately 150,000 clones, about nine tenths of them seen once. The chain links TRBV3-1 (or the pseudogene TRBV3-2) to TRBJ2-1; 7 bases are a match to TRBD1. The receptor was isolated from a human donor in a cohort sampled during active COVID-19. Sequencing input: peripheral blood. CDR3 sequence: CASSQESLGQIYNEQFF. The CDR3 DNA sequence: TGTGCCAGCAGCCAAGAGTCTCTGGGACAGATCTACAATGAGCAGTTCTTC.